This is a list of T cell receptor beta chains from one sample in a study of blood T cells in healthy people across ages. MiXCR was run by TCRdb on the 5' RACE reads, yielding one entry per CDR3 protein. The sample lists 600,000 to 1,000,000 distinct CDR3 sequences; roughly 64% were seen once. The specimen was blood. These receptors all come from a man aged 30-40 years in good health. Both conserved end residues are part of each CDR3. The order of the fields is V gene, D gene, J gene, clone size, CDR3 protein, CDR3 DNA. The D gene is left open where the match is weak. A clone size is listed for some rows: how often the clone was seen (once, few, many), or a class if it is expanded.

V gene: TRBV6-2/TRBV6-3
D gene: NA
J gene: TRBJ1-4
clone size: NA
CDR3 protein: CASTPGPANEKLFF
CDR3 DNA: TGTGCCAGCACTCCGGGACCGGCGAATGAAAAACTGTTTTTT

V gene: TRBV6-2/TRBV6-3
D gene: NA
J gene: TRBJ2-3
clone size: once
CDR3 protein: CASSYLSMQDTQYF
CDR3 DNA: TGTGCCAGCAGTTACTTGTCCATGCAAGATACGCAGTATTTT

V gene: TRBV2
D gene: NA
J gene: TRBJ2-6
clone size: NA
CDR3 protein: CASRIGGANVLTF
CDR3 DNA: TGTGCCAGCAGGATTGGTGGGGCCAACGTCCTGACTTTC

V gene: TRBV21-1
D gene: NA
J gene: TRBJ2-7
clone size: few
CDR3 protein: CASSKVPDRRPRDEQYF
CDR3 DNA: TGTGCCAGCAGCAAAGTGCCCGACAGGCGCCCCCGAGACGAGCAGTACTTC

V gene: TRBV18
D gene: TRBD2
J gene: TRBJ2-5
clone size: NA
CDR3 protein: CASSLRVTAGAEETQYF
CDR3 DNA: TGTGCCAGCTCACTTCGAGTTACAGCGGGGGCGGAGGAGACCCAGTACTTC

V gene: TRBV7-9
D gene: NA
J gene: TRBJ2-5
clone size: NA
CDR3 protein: CASSLLAFEETQYF
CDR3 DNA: TGTGCCAGCAGCTTACTAGCGTTTGAAGAGACCCAGTACTTC

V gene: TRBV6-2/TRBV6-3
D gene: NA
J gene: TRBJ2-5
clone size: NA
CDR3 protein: CASTGDSLDETQYF
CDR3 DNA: TGTGCCAGCACTGGGGACTCCTTAGATGAGACCCAGTACTTC

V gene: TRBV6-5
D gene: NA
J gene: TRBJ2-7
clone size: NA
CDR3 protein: CASSIGRHARAYEQYF
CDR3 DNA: TGTGCCAGCAGCATTGGGAGACACGCCAGGGCCTACGAGCAGTACTTC

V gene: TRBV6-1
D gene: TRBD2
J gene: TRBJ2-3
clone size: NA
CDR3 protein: CASSEALSSGYTDTQYF
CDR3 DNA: TGTGCCAGCAGTGAAGCTTTATCTAGCGGCTACACAGATACGCAGTATTTT

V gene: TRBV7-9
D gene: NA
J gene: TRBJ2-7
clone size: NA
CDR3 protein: CASSLEGQRYEQYF
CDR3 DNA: TGTGCCAGCAGCTTGGAGGGACAGCGCTACGAGCAGTACTTC

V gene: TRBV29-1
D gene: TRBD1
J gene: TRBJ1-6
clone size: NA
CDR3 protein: CSLGTGELYNSPLHF
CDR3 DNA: TGCAGCCTCGGGACAGGGGAATTGTATAATTCACCCCTCCACTTT

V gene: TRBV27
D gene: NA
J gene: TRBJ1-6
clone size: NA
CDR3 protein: CAGSPLGQGLSYNSPLHF
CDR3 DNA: TGTGCCGGCAGTCCGCTCGGTCAGGGTTTGTCCTATAATTCACCCCTCCACTTT

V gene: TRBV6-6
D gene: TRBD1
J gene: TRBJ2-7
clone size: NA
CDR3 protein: CASSYSNDRGSSYEQYF
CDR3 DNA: TGTGCCAGCAGTTACTCGAATGACAGGGGGAGCTCCTACGAGCAGTACTTC

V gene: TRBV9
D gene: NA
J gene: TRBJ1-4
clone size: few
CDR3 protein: CASSVGERRSAFNEKLFF
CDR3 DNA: TGTGCCAGCAGCGTAGGTGAGAGACGGTCGGCGTTTAATGAAAAACTGTTTTTT

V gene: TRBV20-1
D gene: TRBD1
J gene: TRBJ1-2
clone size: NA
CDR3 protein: CSAEGVVQGAFGYTF
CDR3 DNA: TGCAGTGCCGAAGGGGTGGTACAGGGGGCTTTTGGCTACACCTTC

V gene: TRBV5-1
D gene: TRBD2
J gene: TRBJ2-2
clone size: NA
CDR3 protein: CASSQGLALDTGELFF
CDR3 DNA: TGCGCCAGCAGCCAGGGACTAGCTTTAGACACCGGGGAGCTGTTTTTT

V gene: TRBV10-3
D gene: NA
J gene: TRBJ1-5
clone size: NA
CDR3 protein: CAISEILNQPQHF
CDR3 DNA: TGTGCCATCAGTGAGATACTGAATCAGCCCCAGCATTTT

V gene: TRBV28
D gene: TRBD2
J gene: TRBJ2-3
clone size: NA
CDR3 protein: CASSFYLAASTDTQYF
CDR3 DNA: TGTGCCAGCAGTTTTTACCTAGCGGCTAGCACAGATACGCAGTATTTT

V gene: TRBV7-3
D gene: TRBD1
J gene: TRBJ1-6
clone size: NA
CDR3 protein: CASIHGPGQGNSPLHF
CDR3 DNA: TGTGCCAGCATCCACGGTCCGGGACAGGGCAATTCACCCCTCCACTTT

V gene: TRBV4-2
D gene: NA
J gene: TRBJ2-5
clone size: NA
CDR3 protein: CASSQVGAGPQETQYF
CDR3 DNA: TGTGCCAGCAGCCAAGTTGGAGCAGGGCCTCAAGAGACCCAGTACTTC

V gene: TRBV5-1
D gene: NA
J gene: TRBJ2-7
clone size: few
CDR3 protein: CASGRGLGSYEQYF
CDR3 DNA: TGCGCCAGCGGTCGAGGGTTAGGCTCCTACGAGCAGTACTTC

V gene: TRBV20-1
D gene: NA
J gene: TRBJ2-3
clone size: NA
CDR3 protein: CSASTSGSGTQYF
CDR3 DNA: TGCAGTGCTAGTACTAGTGGGTCGGGTACGCAGTATTTT

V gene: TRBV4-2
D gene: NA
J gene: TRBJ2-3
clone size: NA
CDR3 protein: CASSPTYLVRTDTQYF
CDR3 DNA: TGTGCCAGCAGCCCAACGTACCTCGTACGGACAGATACGCAGTATTTT

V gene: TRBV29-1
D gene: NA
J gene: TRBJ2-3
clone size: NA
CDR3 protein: CSVGSTAGADTQYF
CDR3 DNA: TGCAGCGTTGGGAGCACGGCAGGGGCAGATACGCAGTATTTT

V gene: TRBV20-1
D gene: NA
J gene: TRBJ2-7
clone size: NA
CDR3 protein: CSARIGGGAAYEQYF
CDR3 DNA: TGCAGTGCTAGGATTGGGGGAGGCGCGGCCTACGAGCAGTACTTC

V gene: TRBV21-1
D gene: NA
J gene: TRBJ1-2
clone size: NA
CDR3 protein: CASSKGGKIDREALKGGYTF
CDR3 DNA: TGTGCCAGCAGCAAAGGGGGAAAGATCGACAGGGAAGCATTAAAAGGCGGCTACACCTTC

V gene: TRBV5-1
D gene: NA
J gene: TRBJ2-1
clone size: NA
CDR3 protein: CASSFLSSGEQFF
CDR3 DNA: TGCGCCAGCAGCTTCCTCTCTTCGGGCGAGCAGTTCTTC

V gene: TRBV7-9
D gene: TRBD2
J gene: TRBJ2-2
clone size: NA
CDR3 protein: CVSSPPPRIAGSTGELFF
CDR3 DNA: TGTGTCAGCAGCCCACCTCCGAGGATAGCGGGAAGCACCGGGGAGCTGTTTTTT

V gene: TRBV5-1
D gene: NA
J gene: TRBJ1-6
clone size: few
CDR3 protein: CASSLAENSPLHF
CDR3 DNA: TGCGCCAGCAGCTTGGCGGAGAATTCACCCCTCCACTTT

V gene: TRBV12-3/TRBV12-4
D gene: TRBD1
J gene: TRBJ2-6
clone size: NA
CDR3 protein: CATRDLQGGLGANVLTF
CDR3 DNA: TGTGCCACCCGTGATTTACAAGGGGGCTTAGGGGCCAACGTCCTGACTTTC

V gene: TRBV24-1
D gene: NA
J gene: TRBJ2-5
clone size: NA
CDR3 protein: CATSGLFREPFGEQYF
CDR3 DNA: TGTGCCACCAGTGGTCTTTTCAGGGAACCTTTTGGAGAGCAGTACTTC

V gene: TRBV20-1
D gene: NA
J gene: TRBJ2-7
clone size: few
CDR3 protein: CSARGGRDGYEQYF
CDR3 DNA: TGCAGTGCTAGAGGGGGACGAGACGGATACGAGCAGTACTTC

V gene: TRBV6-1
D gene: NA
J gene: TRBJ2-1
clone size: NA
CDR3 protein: CASSEEPSDSSYNEQFF
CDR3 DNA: TGTGCCAGCAGTGAAGAACCTTCGGACAGCTCCTACAATGAGCAGTTCTTC

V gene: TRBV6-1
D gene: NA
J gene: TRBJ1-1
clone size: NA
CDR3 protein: CASSEADEGKAFF
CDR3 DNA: TGTGCCAGCAGTGAAGCGGATGAGGGGAAAGCTTTCTTT

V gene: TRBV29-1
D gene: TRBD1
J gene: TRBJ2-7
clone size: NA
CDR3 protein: CSVETGEYEQYF
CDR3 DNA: TGCAGCGTTGAGACAGGGGAATACGAGCAGTACTTC

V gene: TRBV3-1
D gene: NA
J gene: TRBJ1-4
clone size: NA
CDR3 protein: CASSQETTGGIEEKLFF
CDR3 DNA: TGTGCCAGCAGCCAGGAAACTACGGGGGGTATCGAGGAAAAACTGTTTTTT

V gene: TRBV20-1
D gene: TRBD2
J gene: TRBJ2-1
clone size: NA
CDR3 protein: CSARRAGPQSEQFF
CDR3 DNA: TGCAGTGCTAGGAGAGCGGGGCCCCAGAGTGAGCAGTTCTTC

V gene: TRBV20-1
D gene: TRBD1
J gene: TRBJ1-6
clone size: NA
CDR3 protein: CSATTHRDRVSPLHF
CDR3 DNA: TGCAGTGCCACAACCCACCGGGACAGAGTTTCACCCCTCCACTTT

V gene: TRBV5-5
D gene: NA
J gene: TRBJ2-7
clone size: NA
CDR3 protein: CASSLFEGYEQYF
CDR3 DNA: TGTGCCAGCAGCTTATTTGAGGGCTACGAGCAGTACTTC

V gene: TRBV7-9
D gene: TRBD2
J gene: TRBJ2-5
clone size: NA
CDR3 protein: CASSLEGLKQYF
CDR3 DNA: TGTGCCAGCAGCTTAGAGGGACTAAAGCAGTACTTC

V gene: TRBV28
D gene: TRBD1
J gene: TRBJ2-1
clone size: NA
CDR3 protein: CASSLTGTGSNEQFF
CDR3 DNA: TGTGCCAGCAGTTTAACCGGGACAGGGTCCAATGAGCAGTTCTTC

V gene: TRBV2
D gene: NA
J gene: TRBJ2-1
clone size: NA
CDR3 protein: CASSDYSSYNEQFF
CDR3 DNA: TGTGCCAGCAGTGACTACAGCTCCTACAATGAGCAGTTCTTC

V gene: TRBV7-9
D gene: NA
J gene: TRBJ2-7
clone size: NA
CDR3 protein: CASSLEASLNEQYF
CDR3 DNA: TGTGCCAGCAGCTTAGAGGCTAGTTTGAACGAGCAGTACTTC

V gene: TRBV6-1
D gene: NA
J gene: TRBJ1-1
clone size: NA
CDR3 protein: CASSEEGGITEAFF
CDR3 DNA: TGTGCCAGCAGTGAAGAGGGAGGAATCACTGAAGCTTTCTTT

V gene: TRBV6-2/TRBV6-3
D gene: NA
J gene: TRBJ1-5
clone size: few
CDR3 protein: CASSYSVTEGGSNQPQHF
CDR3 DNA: TGTGCCAGCAGTTACTCAGTCACCGAAGGAGGAAGCAATCAGCCCCAGCATTTT

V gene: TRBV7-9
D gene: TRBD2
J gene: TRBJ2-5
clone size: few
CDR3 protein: CASSFTTSGEETQYF
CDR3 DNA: TGTGCCAGCAGCTTTACCACTAGCGGCGAAGAGACCCAGTACTTC

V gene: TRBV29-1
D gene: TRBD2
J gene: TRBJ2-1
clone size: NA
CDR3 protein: CSVGTSGALKEEQFF
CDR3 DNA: TGCAGCGTCGGGACTAGCGGGGCCCTAAAAGAGGAGCAGTTCTTC

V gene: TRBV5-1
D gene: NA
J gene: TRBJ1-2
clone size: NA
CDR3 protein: CASSFNSIIQNYGYTF
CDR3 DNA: TGCGCCAGCAGCTTTAACTCGATCATCCAGAACTATGGCTACACCTTC

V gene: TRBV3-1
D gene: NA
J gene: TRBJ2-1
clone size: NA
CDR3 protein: CASRRTGHSSEQFF
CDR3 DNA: TGTGCCAGCAGAAGAACGGGACACAGCAGTGAGCAGTTCTTC

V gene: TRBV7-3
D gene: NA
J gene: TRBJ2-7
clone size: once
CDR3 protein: CASSLTGGRNYEQYF
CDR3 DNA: TGTGCCAGCAGCTTAACGGGGGGCCGGAACTACGAGCAGTACTTC

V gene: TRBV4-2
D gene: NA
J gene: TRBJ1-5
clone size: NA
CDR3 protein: CASSQGRELMQPQHF
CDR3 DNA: TGTGCCAGCAGCCAAGGAAGAGAGTTAATGCAGCCCCAGCATTTT

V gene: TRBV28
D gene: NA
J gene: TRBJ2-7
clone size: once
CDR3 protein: CASSLLTGDFEQYF
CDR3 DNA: TGTGCCAGCAGTTTACTTACGGGGGACTTCGAGCAGTACTTC

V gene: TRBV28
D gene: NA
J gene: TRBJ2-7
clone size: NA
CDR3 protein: CASSLHGGPGEQYF
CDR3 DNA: TGTGCCAGCAGTTTACATGGGGGGCCGGGGGAGCAGTACTTC

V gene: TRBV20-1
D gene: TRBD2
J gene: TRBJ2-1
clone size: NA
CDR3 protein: CSGTSGGAIYNEQFF
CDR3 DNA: TGCAGTGGGACTAGCGGGGGGGCTATCTACAATGAGCAGTTCTTC

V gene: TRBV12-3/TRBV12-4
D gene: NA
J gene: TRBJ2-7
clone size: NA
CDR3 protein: CASTFDSYEQYF
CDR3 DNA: TGTGCCAGCACCTTTGACAGCTACGAGCAGTACTTC

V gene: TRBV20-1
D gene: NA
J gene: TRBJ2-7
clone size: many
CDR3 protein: CSALAVISYEQYF
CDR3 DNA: TGCAGTGCCTTAGCGGTAATCTCCTACGAGCAGTACTTC

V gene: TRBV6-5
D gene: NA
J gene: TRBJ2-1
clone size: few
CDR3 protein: CASSRGLVVSYNEQFF
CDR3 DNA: TGTGCCAGCAGTCGAGGCCTGGTAGTGTCCTACAATGAGCAGTTCTTC

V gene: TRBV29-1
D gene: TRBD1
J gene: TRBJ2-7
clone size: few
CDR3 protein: CSVGRTGPYEQYF
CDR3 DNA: TGCAGCGTTGGTCGGACAGGGCCCTACGAGCAGTACTTC